The T cell receptor (beta chain) under discussion was sequenced for a study of technical replicates of blood from a handful of donors. This CDR3 is built from 11 residues. Trimming shortened V by 7 bases and J by 4 bases, and 8 bases separated the two germline ends. Germline V gene lookup returns CDR1 MDHEN and CDR2 SYDVKM. TCRdb keeps only in-frame clones here, not all; method: immunoSEQ multiplex PCR. Of fewer than 110,000 clones listed, 95% to 96% are singletons. Sequences were obtained from T cells isolated from PBMCs. The source is a human donor in good health. The V and J genes are TRBV28 and TRBJ2-7; D is ambiguous. The CDR3 DNA reads TGTGCCAGCATGTGGCAATACGAGCAGTACTTC. It is translated as CASMWQYEQYF. Complete variable domain (other parts from reference TRBV28 and TRBJ2-7): DVKVTQSSRYLVKRTGEKVFLECVQDMDHENMFWYRQDPGLGLRLIYFSYDVKMKEKGDIPEGYSVSREKKERFSLILESASTNQTSMYLCASMWQYEQYFGPGTRLTVT.